A single TCR beta chain is shown here with its context. This table comes from immunoSEQ multiplex PCR, and its TCRdb copy is limited to in-frame clones, with some not included. The repertoire holds about 98,000 clones, with more than 75% as singletons. Between the trimmed V and J ends, which lost 6 bases and 8 bases, there was a span of 14 bases. Germline V gene data show CDR1 as MNHEY and CDR2 as SMNVEV (reference sequence). The CDR3 consists of 14 residues. The data belong to a study of graft-versus-host responses after intestinal transplantation. Material: PBMCs, obtained 255 days after intestinal transplant. This rearrangement joins TRBV27 to TRBJ1-6; D perhaps matches TRBD1 (6 bases). This TCR was sampled from a human patient who received an intestinal transplant, so some T cells may come from the graft donor. The CDR3: CASSQQGWDSPLHF. The DNA for the CDR3 is TGTGCCAGCAGCCAACAGGGATGGGATTCACCCCTCCACTTT.